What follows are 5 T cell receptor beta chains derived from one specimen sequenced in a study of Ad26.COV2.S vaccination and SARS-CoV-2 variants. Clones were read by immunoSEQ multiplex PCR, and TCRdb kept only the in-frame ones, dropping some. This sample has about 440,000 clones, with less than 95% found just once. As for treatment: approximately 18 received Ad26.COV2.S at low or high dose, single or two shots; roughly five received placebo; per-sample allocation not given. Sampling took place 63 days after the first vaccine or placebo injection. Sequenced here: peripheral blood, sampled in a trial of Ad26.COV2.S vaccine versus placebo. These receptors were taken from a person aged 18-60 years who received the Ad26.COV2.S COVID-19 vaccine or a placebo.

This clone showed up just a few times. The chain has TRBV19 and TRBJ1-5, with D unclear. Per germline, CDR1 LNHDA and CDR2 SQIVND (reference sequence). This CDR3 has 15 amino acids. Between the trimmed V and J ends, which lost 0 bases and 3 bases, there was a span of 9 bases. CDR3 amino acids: CASSIDSLTNQPQHF. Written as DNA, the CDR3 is TGTGCCAGTAGTATAGACAGTTTGACCAATCAGCCCCAGCATTTT.

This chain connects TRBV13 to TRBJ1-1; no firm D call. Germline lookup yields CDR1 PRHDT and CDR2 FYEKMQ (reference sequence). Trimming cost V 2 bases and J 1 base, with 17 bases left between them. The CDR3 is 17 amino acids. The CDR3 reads CASSLNRGVGWNTEAFF. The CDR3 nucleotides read TGTGCCAGCAGCTTAAATCGCGGGGTAGGGTGGAACACTGAAGCTTTCTTT.

The CDR3, as DNA: TGTGCCAGCAGCTCACCCCGACTAGCGGGAGGGCCAAATGAGCAGTTCTTC. It codes for CASSSPRLAGGPNEQFF. V and J are TRBV5-6 and TRBJ2-1; 14 nucleotides agree with TRBD2. CDR3 length: 17 amino acids. CDR1 is SGHDT, CDR2 YYEEEE, per germline. Losses at the gene ends were 3 bases for V and 7 bases for J; bases not matched to a gene: 9.

CDR3 nucleotides: TGTGCCAGCAGCCCAGGGGGAAACCCCTACAATGAGCAGTTCTTC. Amino acids: CASSPGGNPYNEQFF. V usage is TRBV9 and J usage is TRBJ2-1; 7 bases are shared with TRBD1. Germline V CDR1 and CDR2: SGDLS, YYNGEE. V was clipped by 4 bases and J by 2 bases; unmatched bases: 6. This CDR3 region has 15 residues.

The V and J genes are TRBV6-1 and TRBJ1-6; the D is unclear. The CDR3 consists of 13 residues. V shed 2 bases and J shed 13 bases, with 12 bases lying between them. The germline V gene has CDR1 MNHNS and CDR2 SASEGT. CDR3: CASSEPLTEPLHF. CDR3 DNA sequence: TGTGCCAGCAGTGAACCCCTAACGGAGCCCCTCCACTTT.